This T cell receptor beta chain comes out of a study of T cell repertoires in cytomegalovirus infection. Across the study: A matching HLA type, together with CMV infection, was signaled by public TCR beta signatures.

This CDR3 has 15 amino acids. V lost 5 bases, J lost 2 bases, and 7 bases stayed unmatched. The germline gives CDR1 SEHNR, CDR2 FQNEAQ (reference sequence). This clonotype was observed at least ten times. Its antigen is unknown. A single record per CDR3 protein comes from TCRdb applying MiXCR to the reads. The sample lists some 800,000 distinct CDR3 sequences; around a third were seen once. Sequencing used cultured CD8+ T cells from PBMCs, obtained from culture after CMV antigen stimulation. The source is a human donor in good health (CMV status not recorded). Some clones in this sample may be carry-over from other donors' samples. This chain uses TRBV7-9 with TRBJ1-1; 8 nucleotides agree with TRBD1. CDR3 bases: TGTGCCAGCAGCCCGAGGACAGGGTCAAACACTGAAGCTTTCTTT. Translation gives CASSPRTGSNTEAFF.